A single sample gave rise to the 4 T cell receptor beta chains below, sequenced in a study of blood T cell repertoires in COVID-19. Clones were read by immunoSEQ multiplex PCR, and TCRdb kept only the in-frame ones, dropping some. The table includes some 42,000 clones, more than 70% detected once. Sequencing was done on a sample of peripheral blood. The receptor set was obtained from a human donor in a cohort sampled during active COVID-19.

The rearrangement links TRBV4-3 to TRBJ1-2, with a tentative D call TRBD1 (5 bases). The ends were cut back, 0 bases at V and 3 bases at J, with 11 bases in the middle. Germline lookup yields CDR1 LGHNA and CDR2 YSLEER. The CDR3 has 15 residues. CDR3 DNA: TGCGCCAGCAGCCAAGAAGCGGGACCAGACTATGGCTACACCTTC. Translating gives CASSQEAGPDYGYTF.

This chain joins TRBV5-1 and TRBJ1-2, with 9 nucleotides matching TRBD1. Per germline, CDR1 SGHRS and CDR2 YFSETQ. The CDR3 is 15 residues long. V lost 4 bases to trimming and J lost 8 bases; unmatched junction nucleotides: 12. The CDR3 loop is CASSNTGGSEPGYTF. The CDR3, as DNA: TGCGCCAGCAGCAATACAGGGGGCTCCGAACCAGGCTACACCTTC. Full variable domain (remainder filled in from reference TRBV5-1 and TRBJ1-2): KAGVTQTPRYLIKTRGQQVTLSCSPISGHRSVSWYQQTPGQGLQFLFEYFSETQRNKGNFPGRFSGRQFSNSRSEMNVSTLELGDSALYLCASSNTGGSEPGYTFGSGTRLTVV.

This chain links TRBV7-9 with TRBJ1-2; D perhaps matches TRBD1 (6 bases). The germline gives CDR1 SEHNR, CDR2 FQNEAQ (reference sequence). Trimming shortened V by 5 bases and J by 8 bases, and 15 bases separated the two germline ends. The CDR3 is made up of 13 amino acids. The CDR3 here is CASSRDTRAGYTF. In DNA, the CDR3 is TGTGCCAGCAGCAGGGACACGAGAGCGGGCTACACCTTC.

This clone was counted a single time. The chain uses TRBV18 and TRBJ1-4; TRBD1 might be the D (5 bases). Trimming shortened V by 2 bases and J by 4 bases, and 14 bases separated the two germline ends. This CDR3 comprises 16 residues. The germline V gene has CDR1 KGHSH and CDR2 LQKENI. The CDR3 sequence is CASSPGAQYRNEKLFF. The CDR3 nucleotides are TGTGCCAGCTCACCAGGGGCCCAATACCGTAATGAAAAACTGTTTTTT.